A single sample gave rise to the 30 T cell receptor beta chains below, sequenced in a study of T cell responses to AZD1222 COVID-19 vaccine. The method was immunoSEQ multiplex PCR; TCRdb's version includes in-frame clones alone and lacks a portion of them. This table has about 130,000 clones, roughly 84% appearing once. The sample was peripheral blood, taken on day 0 of AZD1222 vaccination. All receptors derive from an adult in good health.

Only a few counts were recorded for this clone. The V call is TRBV10-3, the J call TRBJ1-2; TRBD1 is a possible D gene (5 bases). From germline, CDR1 is ENHRY and CDR2 SYGVKD. The CDR3 sequence is 15 residues long. Trimming shortened V by 0 bases and J by 2 bases, and 10 bases separated the two germline ends. This CDR3 reads CAISESGESNYGYTF. In nucleotides, the CDR3 is TGTGCCATCAGTGAGTCGGGGGAAAGCAACTATGGCTACACCTTC.

This chain joins TRBV13 and TRBJ2-7; 12 positions match TRBD2. This CDR3 region has 15 residues. The V gene's germline CDR1 is PRHDT and CDR2 FYEKMQ (reference sequence). Trimming removed 6 bases from V and 3 bases from J; junction bases left unmatched: 6. The CDR3 here is CASRSSGGAIYEQYF. The CDR3 DNA follows: TGTGCCAGCAGATCTAGCGGGGGGGCAATCTACGAGCAGTACTTC.

This clone has a handful of counts. The chain couples TRBV2 to TRBJ1-1, with a possible D match to TRBD1 (6 bases). Trimming took off 7 bases at V and 1 base at J, with 13 bases between the two ends. The CDR3 runs to 14 residues. In germline, CDR1 is SNHLY, CDR2 FYNNEI. CDR3 nucleotide sequence: TGTGCCAGCAACTCATACAGGGAGAACACTGAAGCTTTCTTT. Protein: CASNSYRENTEAFF.

The V gene is TRBV6-1, the J gene TRBJ1-5; D is undetermined. The CDR3 runs 13 residues. The germline CDR1 and CDR2 sequences are MNHNS and SASEGT. V was clipped by 1 base and J by 9 bases, with 10 bases between them. The CDR3 DNA follows: TGTGCCAGCAGTGAAGGGAGAGGGTCGCCCCAGCATTTT. It specifies CASSEGRGSPQHF.

The chain combines TRBV7-2 with TRBJ1-2; TRBD1 matches at 8 bases. The trim removed 1 base at V and 6 bases at J, leaving 10 bases unmatched. The CDR3 extends over 16 amino acids. CDR1 and CDR2 (germline): SGHTA, FQGNSA. Here the CDR3 DNA reads TGTGCCAGCAGCTTAGGCCCAGCCTCACAGGGGGATGGCTACACCTTC. This sequence encodes CASSLGPASQGDGYTF.

This chain uses TRBV10-1 with TRBJ2-1, with D uncertain. Trimming took 3 bases from V and 4 from J, leaving 13 bases between them. The germline gives CDR1 WNHNN, CDR2 SYGVQD (reference sequence). CDR3 length equals 15 residues. In nucleotides, the CDR3 is TGCGCCAGCAGTGATAGTTTAGGGCCGTACAATGAGCAGTTCTTC. This gives the protein CASSDSLGPYNEQFF.

J is TRBJ2-7 and V is TRBV5-1; 7 positions match TRBD1. Germline V gene lookup returns CDR1 SGHRS and CDR2 YFSETQ. This CDR3 comprises 15 residues. The junction had 6 bases not matched to a gene; V was cut back by 0 bases and J by 3 bases. CDR3 nucleotide sequence: TGCGCCAGCAGCTTGGCCCCGACAGGGAGCTACGAGCAGTACTTC. It yields the protein CASSLAPTGSYEQYF. Based on the CDR3 plus reference TRBV5-1 and TRBJ2-7, the full variable domain is KAGVTQTPRYLIKTRGQQVTLSCSPISGHRSVSWYQQTPGQGLQFLFEYFSETQRNKGNFPGRFSGRQFSNSRSEMNVSTLELGDSALYLCASSLAPTGSYEQYFGPGTRLTVT.

The chain has TRBV29-1 and TRBJ1-1; D not certain. V was cut by 6 bases and J by 3 bases, with 8 bases left in between. This CDR3 region has 11 residues. The germline V gene has CDR1 SQVTM and CDR2 ANQGSEA. CDR3 region: CSVRSYTEAFF. CDR3 DNA: TGCAGCGTCCGATCGTACACTGAAGCTTTCTTT.

The chain uses TRBV30 and TRBJ2-4; either TRBD1 or TRBD2 may fit D (5 bases each). This CDR3 is built from 14 residues. V shed 2 bases and J shed 7 bases, with 15 bases lying between them. Germline CDR1 is GTSNPN and CDR2 is SVGIG (reference sequence). Written as DNA, the CDR3 is TGTGCCTGGAGTCGGGGCGGATCTCGCAACATTCAGTACTTC. Translating gives CAWSRGGSRNIQYF. Combining the CDR3 with reference TRBV30 and TRBJ2-4 gives the whole variable domain SQTIHQWPATLVQPVGSPLSLECTVEGTSNPNLYWYRQAAGRGLQLLFYSVGIGQISSEVPQNLSASRPQDRQFILSSKKLLLSDSGFYLCAWSRGGSRNIQYFGAGTRLSVL.

The chain combines TRBV5-1 with TRBJ1-1; D might be TRBD1 (5 bases). The germline V and J ends were trimmed by 0 bases and 5 bases, with 17 bases remaining between them. The CDR3 loop spans 16 amino acids. CDR1 SGHRS and CDR2 YFSETQ come from the germline V gene. This CDR3 is CASSLATRVEGTEAFF. The CDR3, as DNA: TGCGCCAGCAGCTTGGCAACCAGAGTTGAGGGGACTGAAGCTTTCTTT.

This chain connects TRBV5-1 to TRBJ1-1; D gene unclear. Trimming took 0 bases from V and 6 from J, leaving 12 bases between them. Germline CDR1 is SGHRS and CDR2 is YFSETQ. This CDR3 has 14 amino acids. CDR3 nucleotides: TGCGCCAGCAGCTTGGAACTCAACACAGCTGAAGCTTTCTTT. This translates into CASSLELNTAEAFF.

The rearrangement joins TRBV14 to TRBJ1-5; the D gene is possibly TRBD1 (5 bases). Germline CDR1 is SGHDN and CDR2 is FVKESK. V was clipped by 3 bases and J by 5 bases, with 8 bases between them. The CDR3 totals 13 residues. Written as DNA, the CDR3 is TGTGCCAGCAGCCAGGGGGGGGATCAGCCCCAGCATTTT. This translates into CASSQGGDQPQHF.

This chain uses TRBV2 with TRBJ1-5; weak D call: TRBD1 (5 bases). The CDR3 is made up of 14 amino acids. Trimming took 5 bases from V and 0 from J, leaving 8 bases between them. Germline V CDR1 and CDR2: SNHLY, FYNNEI. CDR3 loop: CASSPTASNQPQHF. CDR3 coding DNA: TGTGCCAGCAGTCCGACAGCTAGCAATCAGCCCCAGCATTTT.

The chain recombines TRBV11-2 with TRBJ1-3; no reliable D call. This CDR3 is built from 14 residues. CDR1 SGHAT and CDR2 FQNNGV come from the germline V gene. With 7 bases removed from V and 1 base from J, the gap between germline ends came to 11 bases. DNA of the CDR3: TGTGCCAGCACCTCATGGGCTTCTGGAAACACCATATATTTT. The encoded protein is CASTSWASGNTIYF.

This clone was seen a single time. The chain joins TRBV7-2 to TRBJ1-6; D call uncertain. CDR3 size: 16 residues. V lost 4 bases, J lost 8 bases, and 18 bases lay in between. CDR1 and CDR2 from the germline V gene are SGHTA and FQGNSA. The CDR3 loop reads CASSSWRPAGHSPLHF. CDR3 sequence (DNA): TGTGCCAGCAGCTCCTGGCGACCAGCCGGGCATTCACCCCTCCACTTT.

The CDR3, as DNA: TGTGCCAGCAGCTCGGAGACTAGCGGGGACTACGAGCAGTACTTC. It is translated as CASSSETSGDYEQYF. This chain connects TRBV5-6 to TRBJ2-7, with 11 bases lining up with TRBD2. CDR1 and CDR2 (germline): SGHDT, YYEEEE. The CDR3 has 15 amino acids. The ends lost 3 bases at V and 3 bases at J; junction bases unmatched: 5. The variable domain in full, with the rest retrieved from reference TRBV5-6 and TRBJ2-7, is DAGVTQSPTHLIKTRGQQVTLRCSPKSGHDTVSWYQQALGQGPQFIFQYYEEEERQRGNFPDRFSGHQFPNYSSELNVNALLLGDSALYLCASSSETSGDYEQYFGPGTRLTVT.

This chain connects TRBV5-6 to TRBJ1-3; 11 positions match TRBD1. There are 15 residues in the CDR3. With 3 bases clipped from V and 3 bases from J, the junction kept 2 bases outside the gene matches. Looked up from germline, CDR1 is SGHDT and CDR2 is YYEEEE. The CDR3, as DNA: TGTGCCAGCAGCTGGACAGGGGGCGTTGGAAACACCATATATTTT. It encodes CASSWTGGVGNTIYF.

The V call is TRBV5-5, the J call TRBJ1-1; D is uncertain. From germline, CDR1 is SGHKS and CDR2 YYEKEE (reference sequence). V lost 4 bases and J lost 0, with 19 bases in between. CDR3 length equals 17 residues. CDR3 nucleotides: TGTGCCAGCAGCCCCTCCCAAGTCGGGGTGATGAACACTGAAGCTTTCTTT. It encodes CASSPSQVGVMNTEAFF.

The rearrangement links TRBV4-3 to TRBJ1-4, with D perhaps TRBD1 (5 bases). The CDR3 extends over 16 amino acids. Germline CDR1 LGHNA, CDR2 YSLEER. V dropped 0 bases and J dropped 5 bases, with 13 bases sitting between them. As DNA, the CDR3 is TGCGCCAGCAGCCAAGATTCCGCAGGGACCAATGAAAAACTGTTTTTT. This gives the protein CASSQDSAGTNEKLFF.

The chain uses TRBV21-1 and TRBJ2-3; the table's TRBD2 call for D was not verified on the DNA. TRBV21-1 is labeled a pseudogene. This CDR3 has 11 residues. The CDR3 region is CASPPADTQYF. In nucleotides, the CDR3 is TGTGCCTCCCCCCCGGCAGATACGCAGTATTTT.

This clone was seen a single time. The chain combines TRBV15 with TRBJ1-2, with a tentative D call TRBD1 (6 bases). This CDR3 is built from 14 residues. Germline V gene data show CDR1 as LNHNV and CDR2 as YYDKDF (reference sequence). With 6 bases removed from V and 6 bases from J, the gap between germline ends came to 17 bases. The CDR3 protein is CATRLGGSDDGYTF. The CDR3 bases are TGTGCCACCAGACTAGGGGGTTCGGACGATGGCTACACCTTC.

The chain recombines TRBV15 with TRBJ1-2; 7 bases fit TRBD1. CDR1 and CDR2 from the germline V gene are LNHNV and YYDKDF (reference sequence). This CDR3 spans 14 amino acids. Trimming cost V 5 bases and J 7 bases; bases outside gene matches: 10. The CDR3 nucleotides read TGTGCCACCAGCCCCCGGCGGACAGGTCTTGGCTACACCTTC. Its translation: CATSPRRTGLGYTF.

The V gene is TRBV15, the J gene TRBJ1-2; D gene uncertain. Germline V CDR1 and CDR2: LNHNV, YYDKDF (reference sequence). The CDR3 sequence is 16 residues long. V was cut by 1 base and J by 4 bases, with 16 bases left in between. In nucleotides, the CDR3 is TGTGCCACCAGCAGAGTTGTCTCAGGACCATCCTATGGCTACACCTTC. It is translated as CATSRVVSGPSYGYTF.

CDR3 loop: CASSVALSGGENNEQFF. CDR3 nucleotide sequence: TGTGCCAGCAGCGTAGCCTTAAGCGGGGGGGAAAACAATGAGCAGTTCTTC. The chain joins TRBV9 to TRBJ2-1, with 10 bases lining up with TRBD2. In germline, CDR1 is SGDLS, CDR2 YYNGEE. J lost 5 bases, V lost 0 bases, and 8 bases had no gene match. CDR3 length: 17 amino acids.

This clone was observed a few times. At the DNA level, this CDR3 is encoded by other sequences in the same sample as well. The chain carries TRBV4-3 and TRBJ2-1; TRBD1 matches at 8 bases. There are 15 residues in the CDR3. Per the germline V gene, CDR1 is LGHNA and CDR2 is YSLEER. The V segment lost 1 base and the J segment 4 bases; nucleotides outside the gene matches: 3. As DNA, the CDR3 is TGCGCCAGCAGCCAAGCAAACAGGGGGTACAATGAGCAGTTCTTC. Amino acids: CASSQANRGYNEQFF.

This clone appeared a few times. One end of the junction is discordant with germline, which a read error may explain. V is TRBV2 and J is TRBJ2-7, with TRBD1 matching 10 bases. CDR3 size: 12 residues. The germline gives CDR1 SNHLY, CDR2 FYNNEI. CDR3 protein: CASSGGQGDGDF. In DNA form, the CDR3 reads TGTGCCAGCAGTGGAGGACAGGGGGATGGGGACTTC.

CDR3 amino acids: CASSPRGTENTEAFF. The DNA for the CDR3 is TGTGCCAGCAGTCCAAGGGGGACAGAGAACACTGAAGCTTTCTTT. This chain connects TRBV2 to TRBJ1-1; 7 nucleotides agree with TRBD1. J gave up 1 base and V 5 bases, and 7 bases lay outside the gene matches. The CDR3 has 15 residues. Germline-derived CDR1 and CDR2 are SNHLY and FYNNEI.

This clone has only one observation. The rearrangement joins TRBV12-3 or TRBV12-4 to TRBJ1-1; no firm D call. The V end lost 3 bases, the J end lost 5 bases, and 7 bases lay between the germline ends. The CDR3 contains 12 residues. CDR3 DNA sequence: TGTGCCAGCAGTTTTGAAAGGACTGAAGCTTTCTTT. Amino acids: CASSFERTEAFF.

This clone occurred once. The CDR3 DNA reads as TGTGCCAGCATCGGACGGTCCTCTGGAAACACCATATATTTT. It translates to CASIGRSSGNTIYF. The chain links TRBV6-5 to TRBJ1-3; D remains ambiguous. The CDR3 covers 14 residues. The germline V gene has CDR1 MNHEY and CDR2 SVGAGI. Trimming removed 7 bases at V and 0 bases at J, with 10 bases between.

This clone is judged medium-sized. The chain carries TRBV7-8 and TRBJ1-5; D is unclear. V dropped 0 bases and J dropped 7 bases, with 7 bases sitting between them. The CDR3 is 13 amino acids. Germline V gives CDR1 SGHVS, CDR2 FQNEAQ. CDR3 nucleotide sequence: TGTGCCAGCAGCTTAGCTACGAACCAGCCCCAGCATTTT. Residues: CASSLATNQPQHF.